This is a list of T cell receptor beta chains from one sample in a study of human T cells and chemical hapten exposure. TCRdb re-derived calls from the RACE reads in MiXCR, one entry per CDR3 protein. Of 150,000 to 200,000 distinct CDR3 sequences listed, roughly a quarter are singletons. This specimen consisted of whole blood, obtained in connection with sensitization to the hapten diphenylcyclopropenone (DPC). Receptors were obtained from a young woman with alopecia areata. Some clones in this sample may be carry-over from other donors' samples. Each CDR3 is given with its conserved first and last residue. A D gene is named only where the DNA matches it firmly. Some rows have no size entry. The others give once, few or many, or a class for an expanded clone.

few	TRBV29-1	-	TRBJ2-3	CSATRSGAGGTQYF	TGCAGCGCAACTCGCAGCGGGGCAGGGGGTACGCAGTATTTT
few	TRBV27	-	TRBJ1-5	CASSLIPGASNQPQHF	TGTGCCAGCAGCCTAATCCCGGGAGCTAGCAATCAGCCCCAGCATTTT
few	TRBV15	TRBD1	TRBJ2-1	CATSIGQEAYNEQFF	TGTGCCACCAGTATAGGACAGGAAGCCTACAATGAGCAGTTCTTC
-	TRBV29-1	-	TRBJ2-7	CSVARSDEQYF	TGCAGCGTTGCTCGCTCTGACGAGCAGTACTTC
few	TRBV7-9	-	TRBJ2-1	CASSFGDNEQFF	TGTGCCAGCAGCTTTGGGGACAATGAGCAGTTCTTC
-	TRBV14	-	TRBJ2-7	CASSQLGGLRSYEQYF	TGTGCCAGCAGCCAGCTTGGGGGGCTCCGATCCTACGAGCAGTACTTC
-	TRBV28	TRBD1	TRBJ1-2	CASYPGTGHNYGYTF	TGTGCCAGCTATCCCGGGACAGGGCACAACTATGGCTACACCTTC
-	TRBV18	TRBD2	TRBJ2-1	CASSPGLAGNNEQFF	TGTGCCAGCTCACCAGGACTAGCGGGGAACAATGAGCAGTTCTTC
-	TRBV10-2	-	TRBJ1-1	CASRGPDTEAFF	TGCGCCAGCAGGGGTCCGGACACTGAAGCTTTCTTT
-	TRBV4-2	-	TRBJ1-3	CASSQDGQRTAGGNTIYF	TGTGCCAGCAGCCAAGATGGCCAAAGGACAGCGGGGGGAAACACCATATATTTT
-	TRBV29-1	-	TRBJ2-7	CSVGSGGYSEQYF	TGCAGCGTTGGGTCAGGAGGTTACTCCGAGCAGTACTTC
-	TRBV20-1	-	TRBJ1-1	CSARDLRQTEAFF	TGCAGTGCTAGAGATCTTCGCCAGACTGAAGCTTTCTTT
-	TRBV18	-	TRBJ1-1	CASSRIGVGNTEAFF	TGTGCCAGCTCAAGAATAGGGGTTGGGAACACTGAAGCTTTCTTT
-	TRBV6-1	-	TRBJ2-3	CATKSGTSLSQYF	TGTGCCACCAAATCTGGGACGTCCCTCTCGCAGTATTTT
few	TRBV15	-	TRBJ2-2	CATTTGSGELFF	TGTGCCACCACCACAGGGTCCGGGGAGCTGTTTTTT
many	TRBV6-5	-	TRBJ1-5	CASSYSRVNQPQHF	TGTGCCAGCAGTTACTCGAGGGTTAATCAGCCCCAGCATTTT